The rows below give T cell receptor beta chains drawn from one sample of a study of regulatory T cells in long-lasting Graves disease. One entry per CDR3 protein results from TCRdb running MiXCR on the multiplex PCR reads. The sample has hundreds of thousands of distinct CDR3 sequences, around 20% seen once. This specimen was peripheral blood mononuclear cells (PBMCs), taken when the disease was refractory, from a patient treated with antithyroid drugs. All receptors come from a female donor with Graves disease. The conserved cysteine and the conserved F or W are not part of the CDR3 here. Each record gives: CDR3 protein, CDR3 length, J gene, V gene.

CDR3 protein: ASRSRDRVTETQY
CDR3 length: 13
J gene: TRBJ2-5
V gene: TRBV12-3/TRBV12-4

CDR3 protein: SASLDRLYEQY
CDR3 length: 11
J gene: TRBJ2-7
V gene: TRBV20-1

CDR3 protein: ASSLYPQGNEQY
CDR3 length: 12
J gene: TRBJ2-7
V gene: TRBV28

CDR3 protein: ASSAALSYEQY
CDR3 length: 11
J gene: TRBJ2-7
V gene: TRBV28

CDR3 protein: ASSPPLTGFYGYT
CDR3 length: 13
J gene: TRBJ1-2
V gene: TRBV18

CDR3 protein: ASSLAGGSVYEQY
CDR3 length: 13
J gene: TRBJ2-7
V gene: TRBV28

CDR3 protein: ASSWGSVNTEAF
CDR3 length: 12
J gene: TRBJ1-1
V gene: TRBV5-1

CDR3 protein: SAPRSTDTQY
CDR3 length: 10
J gene: TRBJ2-3
V gene: TRBV20-1

CDR3 protein: ASSPRSGPNYGYT
CDR3 length: 13
J gene: TRBJ1-2
V gene: TRBV3-1

CDR3 protein: ATGYWRAASNQPQH
CDR3 length: 14
J gene: TRBJ1-5
V gene: TRBV19

CDR3 protein: ASSFDAETQY
CDR3 length: 10
J gene: TRBJ2-5
V gene: TRBV7-2

CDR3 protein: ASSDREDYGYT
CDR3 length: 11
J gene: TRBJ1-2
V gene: TRBV12-3/TRBV12-4

CDR3 protein: SARDPAGPDYGYT
CDR3 length: 13
J gene: TRBJ1-2
V gene: TRBV20-1

CDR3 protein: ASSQRTGNYGYT
CDR3 length: 12
J gene: TRBJ1-2
V gene: TRBV4-1

CDR3 protein: AIQQGDGELF
CDR3 length: 10
J gene: TRBJ2-2
V gene: TRBV19

CDR3 protein: ASSSSLGTGTYEQY
CDR3 length: 14
J gene: TRBJ2-7
V gene: TRBV28

CDR3 protein: AWSARTGGYLVEKLF
CDR3 length: 15
J gene: TRBJ1-4
V gene: TRBV30

CDR3 protein: ASSEAPKSPLH
CDR3 length: 11
J gene: TRBJ1-6
V gene: TRBV6-1

CDR3 protein: ASSFQGQPPLH
CDR3 length: 11
J gene: TRBJ1-6
V gene: TRBV27

CDR3 protein: ASSSPPGTNDNEKLF
CDR3 length: 15
J gene: TRBJ1-4
V gene: TRBV28

CDR3 protein: AAARPGSYGYT
CDR3 length: 11
J gene: TRBJ1-2
V gene: TRBV6-1

CDR3 protein: ASSLSDTTVVNEQY
CDR3 length: 14
J gene: TRBJ2-7
V gene: TRBV18

CDR3 protein: ASSLDELAGNNEQF
CDR3 length: 14
J gene: TRBJ2-1
V gene: TRBV5-1

CDR3 protein: ANSFLRGPTNEKLF
CDR3 length: 14
J gene: TRBJ1-4
V gene: TRBV28

CDR3 protein: ASSPGLGSKYEQY
CDR3 length: 13
J gene: TRBJ2-7
V gene: TRBV7-3

CDR3 protein: ASSSYTGAEAF
CDR3 length: 11
J gene: TRBJ1-1
V gene: TRBV5-1

CDR3 protein: ASSPLSTIAAYEQY
CDR3 length: 14
J gene: TRBJ2-7
V gene: TRBV6-1

CDR3 protein: SALARQGAQETQY
CDR3 length: 13
J gene: TRBJ2-5
V gene: TRBV20-1

CDR3 protein: ASSLRGRTEAF
CDR3 length: 11
J gene: TRBJ1-1
V gene: TRBV28

CDR3 protein: ASSVDGAGGTEAF
CDR3 length: 13
J gene: TRBJ1-1
V gene: TRBV5-1

CDR3 protein: ASSDRRGLDYGYT
CDR3 length: 13
J gene: TRBJ1-2
V gene: TRBV2

CDR3 protein: ASGQVILAGGPGANVLT
CDR3 length: 17
J gene: TRBJ2-6
V gene: TRBV4-1